This TCR beta chain was documented in a study of cytomegalovirus exposure and HLA in healthy donors. Study-wide results and limits: According to the study, 160 or so TCR beta chains were cytomegalovirus-associated.

Only one count was recorded for this clone. Antigen unknown. This table comes from immunoSEQ multiplex PCR, and its TCRdb copy is limited to in-frame clones, with some not included. The table has 71,000 or so clones, approximately 94% seen once; the top ten hold about 1.5%. The V and J ends lost 0 bases and 1 base, in that order; junction bases with no gene match: 5. CDR3 length equals 17 residues. Germline V gene lookup returns CDR1 SGHRS and CDR2 YFSETQ. This chain links TRBV5-1 with TRBJ2-3, with 10 nucleotides matching TRBD2. The sequencing sample was made of PBMCs. The receptor's source is a man younger than 35 in good health and CMV-seropositive. The CDR3 coding sequence is TGCGCCAGCAGCTTGGTCCCGCTAGCGGGGGGCACAGATACGCAGTATTTT. Its translation: CASSLVPLAGGTDTQYF.